What follows describes a single TCR beta chain. Its antigen is still unknown. Base qualities were left out, and no much larger clone turns up one base away. The record originates from a study of shared clonotypes between healthy human individuals (dated by TCRdb to 2020 to 2021). A note on the overall study: Three men and a couple of women, aged 18 to 49 years, made up the cohort. For each donor, CD4 naive and CD4 memory were each run on three plates, CD8 naive on two plates, and CD8 memory on one plate. Blood TCR repertoires of a handful of healthy adults were deeply sequenced to estimate repertoire size and the extent of clonotype sharing between individuals. To increase sequencing depth and limit assay-specific biases, TCR repertoire library preparation and sequencing were carried out by different laboratories using diverse techniques. Between about 0.85 and 9.5 billion PBMCs per donor were obtained by leukapheresis. Results and caveats for the whole study, not just this receptor: Larger estimated clonotype richness was generally found for naive subsets than for memory subsets. Because the study included only a small number of donors, the genetic and exposure-history diversity represented was limited. Rarefaction of sorted-subset datasets indicated incomplete sequencing despite the large sequencing depth. Pairwise subsampling indicated that sequencing depth was expected to affect the degree of clonotype sharing among donors. Higher generation probabilities were observed for clonotypes shared by all four sorted-subset donors than for non-shared clonotypes. When a handful of donors were compared, the shared fraction of clonotypes was around 5% for naive CD4, less than 4% for naive CD8, 2% to 2.5% for memory CD4, and roughly 0.43% for memory CD8. Sampling was restricted to blood, and TCR repertoires in tissue are likely to differ from TCR repertoires in blood.

Using the deep immunoSEQ assay, TCR CDR3 regions were amplified from genomic DNA by multiplex PCR. Extracted genomic DNA from each cell subset was distributed evenly across all wells of several immunoSEQ 96-well plates, and each plate was treated as a replicate. Each replicate PCR for sorted subsets received around 200 ng genomic DNA, equal to about 29,000 T cell genomes. Purified libraries were quantified with a Qubit 3.0 fluorometer, sized on a Bioanalyzer 2100, and re-quantified with the KAPA Library Quantification kit. Every immunoSEQ 96-well plate was sequenced on a separate single-read 150-cycle Illumina NextSeq 550 flow cell. Regarding the original processing steps: The immunoSEQ output contained only junctional sequences without quality scores, so filtering could not match that applied to full-length reads. To assign V/J genes and CDR3, sequences were annotated using PyIR, a Python wrapper for IgBLAST v1.9, with IMGT germline references. Reads with weak V/J assignments (E-value above 1e-6), missing CDR3, stop codons, out-of-frame junctions, or ambiguous translated residues were removed. A V3J clonotype was defined by an identical inferred V gene, J gene, and CDR3 amino acid sequence. The percentage overlap between two repertoires was calculated by dividing the number of shared unique clonotypes by the size of the smaller repertoire. RTK rarefaction, the Chao1 estimator, and Recon v2.1 estimates of unobserved clonotypes were used to assess repertoire richness. For all TCRbeta clonotypes obtained by the gDNA method from a few donors, generation probabilities were computed with OLGA. This immuneACCESS table, as held by TCRdb, lists in-frame sequences with V and J called but not all clones. Of the missing ones, under half trace to an unresolved V gene in checked studies; the others have no known cause. For V, J and clone size, that table is used; D and trimming come from the DNA. In this sample the table shows about 2,100,000 clones, roughly 91% of which occur a single time. The ten biggest clones cover about 1.8% of the sample.

CDR1 and CDR2 (PRHDT, FYEKMQ) derive from the germline V gene (reference sequence). CDR3 length: 17 amino acids, cysteine to phenylalanine. Kept here is only the CDR3 DNA, which spans 51 bases and is read in frame from base 1. The germline V end is reduced by 0 bases and the J end by 7 bases; junction bases left unmatched: 6. CD8 naive samples were obtained by positive selection for CCR7 among CD45RO-negative cells, yielding a CD45RA+CCR7+ population from which TemRA cells were excluded. Healthy HIV-negative adults with no recently reported acute infections or vaccinations were included as donors. Only Caucasian adults living in Nashville, Tennessee, USA were represented among the donors. Blood was obtained by leukapheresis, after which PBMCs were separated by Ficoll-Histopaque density gradient centrifugation and cryopreserved in liquid nitrogen vapor phase. Analytical flow cytometry was used to check the purity and quantity of each magnetically sorted T cell population. Each sorted fraction had its genomic DNA isolated and then quantified by UV absorbance on a Nanodrop 2000c.

The V and J segments used are TRBV13 and TRBJ2-3, and 14 junction bases match TRBD2. The material sequenced was naive CD8+ T cells from PBMCs. This sample's cell subset or site label indicates: CD45RA+CCR7+. The TCR sequence derives from a man aged 18 to 29 in good health. Some clones in this sample may be carry-over from other donors' samples. In nucleotides, the sequence is TGTGCCAGCAGCTTAGGGCAGGGACTAGCGGGGGTCAATACGCAGTATTTT. It translates as CASSLGQGLAGVNTQYF.